What follows are 8 T cell receptor beta chains derived from one specimen sequenced in a study of Graves' ophthalmopathy and Graves' hyperthyroidism. RNA transcripts served as template for amplifying TCR beta CDR3 sequences. First-round RT-PCR with HTBI primers preceded a second-round multiplex PCR. Each CDR3 protein is one row after TCRdb ran MiXCR on the multiplex PCR reads. The table includes 680,000 or so distinct CDR3 sequences, over 20% detected once. The specimen was peripheral blood. Every receptor here comes from a woman aged 18-30 years with stable Graves' hyperthyroidism. Some clones in this sample may be carry-over from other donors' samples.

Concerning this clonotype itself: A much larger clone is a single base away; this may be a read error. The chain has TRBV12-3 or TRBV12-4 and TRBJ2-5; 8 positions match TRBD1. CDR3 length: 15 amino acids. DNA of the CDR3: TGTGCCAGCAGTTTCCTGGACAGGGATCAAGAGACCAAGTACTTC. Encoded protein: CASSFLDRDQETKYF.

This clonotype was detected a few times. This chain joins TRBV3-1 and TRBJ2-5; the D is unclear. The CDR3 length is 15 residues. The ends were cut back, 4 bases at V and 4 bases at J, with 16 bases in the middle. CDR1 is LGHDT, CDR2 YNNKEL, per germline (reference sequence). This chain's CDR3 is CASSLSRAFSETQYF. CDR3 DNA sequence: TGTGCCAGCAGCCTTTCGAGAGCCTTCTCAGAGACCCAGTACTTC.

V gene TRBV27 combines with J gene TRBJ1-2, with TRBD1 matching over 9 bases. Trimming cost V 5 bases and J 8 bases; bases outside gene matches: 9. Per germline, CDR1 MNHEY and CDR2 SMNVEV (reference sequence). The CDR3 runs 14 residues. The CDR3 reads CASSVTGTGNGYTF. CDR3 DNA: TGTGCCAGCAGTGTTACCGGGACAGGGAACGGCTACACCTTC.

This clonotype has just a few counts. The chain employs TRBV20-1 and TRBJ2-5, with D unresolved. CDR1 DFQATT and CDR2 SNEGSKA come from the germline V gene (reference sequence). CDR3 length: 11 residues. Trimming cost V 3 bases and J 6 bases, with 8 bases left between them. Here the CDR3 DNA reads TGCAGTGCTAGTTTACAGCAGACCCAGTACTTC. Its translation is CSASLQQTQYF.

This clonotype was seen at least ten times. CDR3 DNA: TGTGCCAGCAGCCCACTAGCGGGAGACTCCTACGAGCAGTACTTC. Translated: CASSPLAGDSYEQYF. This chain connects TRBV28 to TRBJ2-7; 11 nucleotides match TRBD2. Per the germline V gene, CDR1 is MDHEN and CDR2 is SYDVKM. The length of the CDR3 is 15 residues. The J segment lost 0 bases and the V segment lost 6 bases, leaving 4 bases of the junction unmatched.

The chain couples TRBV2 to TRBJ2-7; D gene uncertain. Germline assignment: CDR1 SNHLY and CDR2 FYNNEI. Trimming stripped 0 bases from V and 0 bases from J, with 6 bases between. The CDR3 loop spans 14 amino acids. The CDR3, as DNA: TGTGCCAGCAGTGAAGCAAACATCTCCTACGAGCAGTACTTC. It yields the protein CASSEANISYEQYF.

Ten or more counts support this clonotype. The chain combines TRBV6-1 with TRBJ1-1, with D uncertain. V lost 4 bases, J lost 4 bases, and 16 bases lay in between. CDR1 and CDR2 from the germline V gene are MNHNS and SASEGT. This CDR3 has 15 residues. The CDR3, as DNA: TGTGCCAGCAGTGCCCAGGTGGAGAGTTTCACTGAAGCTTTCTTT. The encoded protein is CASSAQVESFTEAFF.

The chain joins TRBV20-1 to TRBJ2-5; D may correspond to TRBD1 or TRBD2 (5 bases each). V was pared by 0 bases and J by 5 bases, with 13 bases between. CDR1 and CDR2 (germline): DFQATT, SNEGSKA (reference sequence). CDR3 length: 14 amino acids. CDR3: CSARDIDRGETQYF. The CDR3 nucleotides are TGCAGTGCTAGAGATATTGACAGAGGGGAGACCCAGTACTTC.